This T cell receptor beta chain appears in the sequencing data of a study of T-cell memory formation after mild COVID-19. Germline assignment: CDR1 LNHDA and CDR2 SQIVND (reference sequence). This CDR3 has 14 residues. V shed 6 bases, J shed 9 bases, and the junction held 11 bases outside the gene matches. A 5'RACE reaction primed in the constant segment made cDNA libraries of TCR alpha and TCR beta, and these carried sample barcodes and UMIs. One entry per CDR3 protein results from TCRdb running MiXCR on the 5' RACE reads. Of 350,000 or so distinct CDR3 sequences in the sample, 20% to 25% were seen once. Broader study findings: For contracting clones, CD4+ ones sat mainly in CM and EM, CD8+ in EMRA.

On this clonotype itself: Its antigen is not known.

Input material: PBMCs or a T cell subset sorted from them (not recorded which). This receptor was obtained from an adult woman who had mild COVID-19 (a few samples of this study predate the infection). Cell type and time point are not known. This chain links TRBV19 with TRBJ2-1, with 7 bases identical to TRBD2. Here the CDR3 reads CASRPMRETSEQFF. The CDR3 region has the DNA TGTGCCAGTAGGCCTATGCGGGAGACCTCTGAGCAGTTCTTC.